This T cell receptor beta chain was sequenced in a study of cytomegalovirus exposure and HLA in healthy donors. As for the study in general: HLA-typed donors were the source of tens of millions of unique TCRs, which an early data release held.

General study points: More clonal expansion characterized HLA-associated TCR beta chains than equally common others in a later analysis.

Comment on this clone: What it binds is unknown.

PCR primers comprised 60 Vbeta and 13 Jbeta primers. Clones were sequenced by immunoSEQ multiplex PCR, and TCRdb holds only the in-frame ones, with some missing. The sample consists of around 31,000 clones, just under 90% of them appearing once. Trimming cost V 3 bases and J 7 bases; bases outside gene matches: 6. Germline CDR1 is SGHAT and CDR2 is FQNNGV. The CDR3 is 14 residues long. The sequence came from a boy aged 10-17 years in good health and CMV-seronegative. Material: PBMCs. The chain carries TRBV11-2 and TRBJ1-2, with TRBD1 matching 9 bases. CDR3 residues: CASSLGTGISGYTF. CDR3 coding DNA: TGTGCCAGCAGCTTGGGGACAGGGATCTCTGGCTACACCTTC. Full variable domain (rest looked up from reference TRBV11-2 and TRBJ1-2): EAGVAQSPRYKIIEKRQSVAFWCNPISGHATLYWYQQILGQGPKLLIQFQNNGVVDDSQLPKDRFSAERLKGVDSTLKIQPAKLEDSAVYLCASSLGTGISGYTFGSGTRLTVV.